These T cell receptor beta chains were read from a single sample in a study of shared clonotypes between healthy human individuals. The protocol was immunoSEQ multiplex PCR, while the TCRdb copy is restricted to in-frame clones and leaves out a portion. Among roughly 2,500,000 clones listed, under 95% were seen once. Sequenced: naive CD4+ T cells from PBMCs. Receptor source: a man between 18 and 35 years old in good health. Some clones in this sample may be carry-over from other donors' samples. CDR3s include the opening cysteine and the closing phenylalanine or tryptophan. The order of the fields is CDR3 length, clone size, J gene, D gene, V gene, CDR3 DNA, CDR3 protein. D genes are given only for firm matches. Part of the rows lack a size; the others show once, few, many or a class for expanded clones.

>14|once|TRBJ1-3|.|TRBV28
TGTGCCAGCAGAGGGATCAGGGCCGGAAACACCATATATTTT
CASRGIRAGNTIYF
>14|.|TRBJ1-5|TRBD1|TRBV2
TGTGCCAGCAGTGCCGGACAGGGAGATCAGCCCCAGCATTTT
CASSAGQGDQPQHF
>16|.|TRBJ2-2|.|TRBV9
TGTGCCAGCAGCGTAGACGGCGGGGCGAACACCGGGGAGCTGTTTTTT
CASSVDGGANTGELFF
>13|.|TRBJ1-2|.|TRBV5-8
TGTGCCAGCAGCTTGGAACGGACTTATGGCTACACCTTC
CASSLERTYGYTF
>13|.|TRBJ1-5|.|TRBV10-3
TGTGCCACCCGACCTCAACCAACTCAGCCCCAGCATTTT
CATRPQPTQPQHF
>15|.|TRBJ1-5|.|TRBV21-1
TGTGCCAGCACAAAGAGCGTGTTTAGCAATCAGCCCCAGCATTTT
CASTKSVFSNQPQHF
>13|.|TRBJ1-1|TRBD1|TRBV18
TGTGCCAGCTCACCACCAGGGGGCCAGGAGGCTTTCTTT
CASSPPGGQEAFF
>15|.|TRBJ1-1|TRBD1|TRBV7-2
TGTGCCAGCAGCTTAGCAGGGGGCTTAGAAACTGAAGCTTTCTTT
CASSLAGGLETEAFF
>13|.|TRBJ1-1|TRBD1|TRBV7-2
TGTGCCAGCAGGCTAACAGGGGGTACTGAAGCTTTCTTT
CASRLTGGTEAFF
>14|.|TRBJ2-7|TRBD2|TRBV28
TGTGCCAGCACCCCGGGAGGGTCCTTGAACGAGCAGTACTTC
CASTPGGSLNEQYF
>16|.|TRBJ2-7|.|TRBV5-8
TGTGCCAGCAGCCTTGCTACAGGATACATTAACTACGAGCAGTACTTC
CASSLATGYINYEQYF
>15|.|TRBJ2-7|.|TRBV28
TGTGCCAGCAGTCCACCTAAGGGTTTACCCTACGAGCAGTACTTC
CASSPPKGLPYEQYF
>13|.|TRBJ1-1|.|TRBV19
TGTGCCAGTAGTATTTGGGGGGACTCTGAAGCTTTCTTT
CASSIWGDSEAFF
>16|.|TRBJ2-2|TRBD1|TRBV7-3
TGTGCCAGCAGCCCGGGACAGCCAGTTAACACCGGGGAGCTGTTTTTT
CASSPGQPVNTGELFF
>16|.|TRBJ2-1|.|TRBV5-1
TGCGCCAGCAGCTTGGAGCAGGGTGGCACCTACAATGAGCAGTTCTTC
CASSLEQGGTYNEQFF